This T cell receptor beta chain came from a study of T cells in Graves' hyperthyroidism and ophthalmopathy. There were TCR beta CDR3 regions amplified from RNA transcripts. First-round RT-PCR with HTBI primers amplified the TCR CDR3 region. From the multiplex PCR reads, TCRdb called clonotypes with MiXCR, one entry per CDR3 protein. This sample has around 440,000 distinct CDR3 sequences; approximately 14% occur once, and the top ten carry almost 8%. In its sample, this clonotype was seen a few times. Germline lookup yields CDR1 SGHVS and CDR2 FNYEAQ. The CDR3 covers 16 residues. V lost 1 base to trimming and J lost 3 bases; unmatched junction nucleotides: 6.

The chain joins TRBV7-6 to TRBJ2-7; 10 nucleotides match TRBD2. The receptor's source is a woman between 18 and 30 years old with Graves' hyperthyroidism. Sequencing used blood. CDR3 loop: CASSLDPSGSGYEQYF. The CDR3 region has the DNA TGTGCCAGCAGCTTAGACCCTAGCGGGAGCGGCTACGAGCAGTACTTC.